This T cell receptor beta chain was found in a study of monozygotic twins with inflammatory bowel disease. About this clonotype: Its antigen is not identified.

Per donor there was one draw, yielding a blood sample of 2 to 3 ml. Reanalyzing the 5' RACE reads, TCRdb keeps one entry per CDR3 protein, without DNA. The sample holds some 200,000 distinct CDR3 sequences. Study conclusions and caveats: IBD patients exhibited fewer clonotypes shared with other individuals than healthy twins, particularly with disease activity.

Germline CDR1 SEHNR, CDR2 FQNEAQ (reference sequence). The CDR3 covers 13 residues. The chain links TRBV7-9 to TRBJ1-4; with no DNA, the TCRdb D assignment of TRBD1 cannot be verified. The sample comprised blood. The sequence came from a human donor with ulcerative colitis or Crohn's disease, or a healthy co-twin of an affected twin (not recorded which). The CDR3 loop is CASSQGGNEKLFF. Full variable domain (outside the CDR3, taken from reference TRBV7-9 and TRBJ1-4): DTGVSQNPRHKITKRGQNVTFRCDPISEHNRLYWYRQTLGQGPEFLTYFQNEAQLEKSRLLSDRFSAERPKGSFSTLEIQRTEQGDSAMYLCASSQGGNEKLFFGSGTQLSVL.